This T cell receptor (beta chain) appears in the sequencing data of a study of control samples from healthy donors and cancer patients. The repertoire was sequenced with immunoSEQ multiplex PCR; TCRdb's copy has only in-frame clones and lacks some. The data contain 150,000 to 200,000 clones, approximately 92% of them singletons. The sequence was collected from a young man in good health. The sequenced material came from blood.

The CDR3: CAITSFSSYEQYF. CDR3 coding DNA: TGTGCCATCACCAGCTTTAGCTCCTACGAGCAGTACTTC. This chain joins TRBV10-3 and TRBJ2-7; D is ambiguous. CDR3 size: 13 residues. The germline gives CDR1 ENHRY, CDR2 SYGVKD. Deletions cut 7 bases from V and 0 bases from J, with 10 bases between.